This T cell receptor beta chain was sequenced in a study of PD-1 blockade in classical Hodgkin lymphoma. The time point: cycle 4 day 1 (C4D1), after less than seven weeks of nivolumab. Each patient relapsed following autologous stem cell transplantation, and prior brentuximab vedotin exposure differed. Data came from immunoSEQ multiplex PCR; TCRdb stores just in-frame clones and leaves some out. The sample records 100,000 to 120,000 clones, more than 70% being singletons. The sample was peripheral blood mononuclear cells (PBMCs), taken before the fourth cycle of nivolumab. The TCR comes from a human donor with classical Hodgkin lymphoma.

CDR3 protein: CASSVRRAYEQYF. CDR3 coding DNA: TGTGCCAGCAGTGTTCGCAGAGCCTACGAGCAGTACTTC. The chain has TRBV2 and TRBJ2-7, with unresolved D. CDR1 SNHLY and CDR2 FYNNEI come from the germline V gene. V lost 4 bases, J lost 2 bases, and 9 bases lay in between. The CDR3 loop spans 13 amino acids.